The clone carrying this T cell receptor beta chain was detected only once. Repertoires were generated with immunoSEQ multiplex PCR, while TCRdb's copy carries only in-frame clones and drops some. The sample consists of some 200,000 clones, about nine tenths of them appearing once. These data originate in a study of blood T cell repertoires in COVID-19. About the study: The study drew acute and convalescent COVID-19 samples from the United States, Italy and Spain.

Cohorts were determined from participant-reported clinical history. CDR1 is SGHTA and CDR2 is FQGNSA in the germline V gene. The V end lost 0 bases, the J end lost 7 bases, and 15 bases lay between the germline ends. The CDR3 loop spans 15 amino acids. Sequenced sample: PBMCs or T cells enriched from blood (not recorded which). The chain employs TRBV7-2 and TRBJ2-5; maybe TRBD2 (7 bases). The sequence was obtained from a woman aged 45 to 65 in a cohort exposed to, infected with or recovered from COVID-19 (not recorded which). The CDR3 DNA follows: TGTGCCAGCAGCTTAGCTATGGGGGGGGCTGGGACCCAGTACTTC. Protein: CASSLAMGGAGTQYF.